This record concerns one T cell receptor (beta chain) sequence. Its specificity is not known. The sample belongs to a study of identical twins. Regarding the study as a whole: Monozygotic twins shared more out-of-frame TCR alpha than recombination models predicted. A lower insertion count was a feature of abundant cord blood beta clonotypes, with no such feature in memory repertoires.

TCRdb itself ran the 5' RACE reads through MiXCR, one entry per CDR3 protein. Here the sample spans about 530,000 distinct CDR3 sequences, around 22% being singletons. V gave up 0 bases and J gave up 4 bases, with 13 bases separating them. Per germline, CDR1 SGDLS and CDR2 YYNGEE. The CDR3 spans 16 residues. These data also featured in a second study, about yellow fever vaccine responses in identical twins.

The material sequenced was CD4+ T cells sorted from blood. This receptor was obtained from a woman between 18 and 30 years old in good health. The J gene is TRBJ2-2, the V gene TRBV9; D ambiguous. Here the CDR3 reads CASSVGRQKGTGELFF. In DNA, the CDR3 is TGTGCCAGCAGCGTAGGAAGGCAGAAGGGCACCGGGGAGCTGTTTTTT.